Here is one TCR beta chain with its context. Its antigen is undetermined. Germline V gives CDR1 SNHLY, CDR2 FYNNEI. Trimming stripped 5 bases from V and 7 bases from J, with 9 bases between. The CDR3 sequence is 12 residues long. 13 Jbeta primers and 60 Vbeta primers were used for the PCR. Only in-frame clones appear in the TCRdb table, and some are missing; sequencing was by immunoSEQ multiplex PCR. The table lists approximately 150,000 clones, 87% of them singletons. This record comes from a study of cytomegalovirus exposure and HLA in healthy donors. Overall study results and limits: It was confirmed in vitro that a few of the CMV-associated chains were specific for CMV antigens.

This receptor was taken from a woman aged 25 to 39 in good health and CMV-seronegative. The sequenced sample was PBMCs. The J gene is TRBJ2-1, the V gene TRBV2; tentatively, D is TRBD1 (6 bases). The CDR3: CASSRQANEQFF. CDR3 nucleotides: TGTGCCAGCAGTCGACAGGCTAATGAGCAGTTCTTC.